This TCR beta chain is from a study of CD8 T cells in ankylosing spondylitis. Study-wide results and caveats: There were earlier reports of some motif variants in reactive arthritis synovial fluid and blood. The study looked at matched synovial fluid samples from ankylosing spondylitis patients. Disease-linked clones were reported to be significantly enriched there. Disease-linked clones were found to be CD8+ and relatively rare in peripheral blood. Within ankylosing spondylitis blood, a TCR beta motif made up of several highly homologous variants appeared to be characteristic.

Details on this clonotype: Its specificity is unknown.

This CDR3 is 14 amino acids long. V dropped 2 bases and J dropped 8 bases, with 13 bases sitting between them. From germline, CDR1 is SGHRS and CDR2 YFSETQ. For TCR beta, libraries came from quantitative 5'-RACE with molecular barcodes. TCRdb passed the 5' RACE reads through MiXCR, listing each CDR3 protein once. The sample has roughly 700,000 distinct CDR3 sequences, around a fifth seen once. The receptor was isolated from a male donor with ankylosing spondylitis. The sequenced sample was blood, either unsorted or a sorted T cell fraction (not recorded which). The chain combines TRBV5-1 with TRBJ1-4, with D possibly being TRBD1 (6 bases). The CDR3 sequence is CASSLSGQKEKLFF. The CDR3, as DNA: TGCGCCAGCAGCTTATCGGGACAAAAGGAAAAACTGTTTTTT. Full variable domain (remainder filled in from reference TRBV5-1 and TRBJ1-4): KAGVTQTPRYLIKTRGQQVTLSCSPISGHRSVSWYQQTPGQGLQFLFEYFSETQRNKGNFPGRFSGRQFSNSRSEMNVSTLELGDSALYLCASSLSGQKEKLFFGSGTQLSVL.